Each of the 14 T cell receptor beta chains below was sequenced from the same sample in a study of T cell repertoires in cytomegalovirus infection (dated by TCRdb to between 2019 and 2020). Sequenced on an Illumina HiSeq 1500. In-frame beta chains were kept once TCRdb had trimmed the public reads at Q25 with fastp and called clones with MiXCR. Duplicate CDR3 protein sequences are folded into a single record with the most common DNA and genes. The sample includes about 830,000 distinct CDR3 sequences, with approximately 32% observed a single time. The ten largest clonotypes hold under 15% of the sample. These TCRs' antigens remain unknown. The treatment or condition label here, explained by the study, means: in vitro stimulation with specific CMV peptide epitopes to enrich CMV-specific T cells. This specimen consisted of cultured CD8+ T cells from PBMCs, obtained from culture after CMV antigen stimulation. These receptors were obtained from a human donor in good health (CMV status not recorded). Some clones in this sample may be carry-over from other donors' samples.

The V call is TRBV5-1, the J call TRBJ2-5, with TRBD2 identical over 11 bases. CDR3 length: 16 amino acids. Germline CDR1 SGHRS, CDR2 YFSETQ. After removal of 4 bases from V and 3 bases from J, the junction contained 8 bases not matched to a gene. In DNA, the CDR3 is TGCGCCAGCAGCCGATCGGGACTAGCGGTTAAAGAGACCCAGTACTTC. As protein: CASSRSGLAVKETQYF.

This clonotype appeared a few times. The chain links TRBV5-4 to TRBJ2-6, with D unclear. The CDR3 contains 17 residues. Trimming removed 2 bases from V and 0 bases from J, with 12 bases in between. Per the germline V gene, CDR1 is SGHNT and CDR2 is YYREEE (reference sequence). CDR3: CASSFPGAYSGANVLTF. In DNA, the CDR3 is TGTGCCAGCAGCTTTCCAGGAGCCTACTCTGGGGCCAACGTCCTGACTTTC.

This clonotype turned up a few times. V usage is TRBV7-2 and J usage is TRBJ1-5; D is undetermined. The CDR3 runs 13 residues. Trimming stripped 11 bases from V and 3 bases from J, with 14 bases between. Looked up from germline, CDR1 is SGHTA and CDR2 is FQGNSA. The CDR3 DNA sequence: TGTGCCCCGGGGTGGCAGCACAATCAGCCCCAGCATTTT. It yields the protein CAPGWQHNQPQHF. Drawing the rest from reference TRBV7-2 and TRBJ1-5, the complete variable domain is GAGVSQSPSNKVTEKGKDVELRCDPISGHTALYWYRQSLGQGLEFLIYFQGNSAPDKSGLPSDRFSAERTGGSVSTLTIQRTQQEDSAVYLCAPGWQHNQPQHFGDGTRLSIL.

A few counts support this clonotype. The rearrangement links TRBV6-1 to TRBJ2-7, with a tentative D call TRBD2 (5 bases). The germline V gene has CDR1 MNHNS and CDR2 SASEGT. The CDR3 consists of 15 residues. Trimming left V 4 bases short and J 3 bases short, with 16 bases between. Here the CDR3 reads CASSGHSGTLYEQYV. DNA of the CDR3: TGTGCCAGCAGTGGCCATTCGGGAACACTCTACGAGCAGTACGTC.

This clonotype was found a few times. The chain employs TRBV7-9 and TRBJ1-1; D uncertain. The CDR3 covers 17 residues. V was pared by 4 bases and J by 0 bases, with 18 bases between. Germline lookup yields CDR1 SEHNR and CDR2 FQNEAQ (reference sequence). The CDR3 nucleotides are TGTGCCAGCAGCTCGACGAACCTAGTGTTCATGAACACTGAAGCTTTCTTT. It codes for CASSSTNLVFMNTEAFF.

This clonotype showed up just a few times. The chain recombines TRBV19 with TRBJ2-1, with 7 bases matching TRBD1. CDR1 and CDR2 (germline): LNHDA, SQIVND (reference sequence). This CDR3 comprises 15 residues. Trimming at V came to 7 bases and at J to 0 bases, leaving 6 bases not matched to a gene. The CDR3 bases are TGTGCCAGTATCTACCGGGACAGCTCCTACAATGAGCAGTTCTTC. Translation gives CASIYRDSSYNEQFF. The complete variable domain, with remaining parts taken from reference TRBV19 and TRBJ2-1, reads DGGITQSPKYLFRKEGQNVTLSCEQNLNHDAMYWYRQDPGQGLRLIYYSQIVNDFQKGDIAEGYSVSREKKESFPLTVTSAQKNPTAFYLCASIYRDSSYNEQFFGPGTRLTVL.

This chain connects TRBV19 to TRBJ2-3, with D perhaps TRBD1 (6 bases). CDR1 is LNHDA, CDR2 SQIVND, per germline (reference sequence). Trimming removed 7 bases from V and 2 bases from J, with 13 bases in between. This CDR3 is built from 14 residues. The CDR3 loop is CASNRAGDTDTQYF. CDR3 DNA sequence: TGTGCCAGTAACCGTGCAGGGGACACAGATACGCAGTATTTT.

The V and J genes are TRBV20-1 and TRBJ2-7; 9 bases align to TRBD1. The junction had 8 bases not matched to a gene; V was cut back by 3 bases and J by 5 bases. This CDR3 spans 14 amino acids. Looked up from germline, CDR1 is DFQATT and CDR2 is SNEGSKA (reference sequence). The CDR3 spells CSASGGTGNDEQYF. CDR3 nucleotides: TGCAGTGCTAGTGGGGGGACAGGGAACGACGAGCAGTACTTC.

The chain is built from TRBV6-2 or TRBV6-3 and TRBJ1-5; D is unclear. The CDR3 has 14 residues. Per the germline V gene, CDR1 is MNHEY and CDR2 is SVGEGT. V shed 0 bases and J shed 5 bases, with 8 bases lying between them. The CDR3, as DNA: TGTGCCAGCAGTTACTCTGGAGGGTATCAGCCCCAGCATTTT. It is translated as CASSYSGGYQPQHF.

This chain joins TRBV10-2 and TRBJ2-1; TRBD2 matches 7 bases. V shed 1 base and J 7 bases; nucleotides not matched to a gene: 4. Germline V lookup: CDR1 WSHSY, CDR2 SAAADI. CDR3 length: 14 amino acids. The CDR3 is CASSEWDYANEQFF. In nucleotides, the CDR3 is TGCGCCAGCAGTGAGTGGGACTATGCGAATGAGCAGTTCTTC.

The chain couples TRBV13 to TRBJ1-6; 7 bases line up with TRBD1. The germline CDR1 and CDR2 sequences are PRHDT and FYEKMQ (reference sequence). The CDR3 length is 16 residues. Germline trimming cut 1 base from V and 4 bases from J; bases unmatched to any gene: 4. CDR3 bases: TGTGCCAGCAGCTTAGTGCGGGACAGATATAATTCACCCCTCCACTTT. Protein product: CASSLVRDRYNSPLHF.

The gene calls are TRBV4-2 and TRBJ1-4; 8 nucleotides align to TRBD1. This CDR3 spans 19 amino acids. Germline loops: CDR1 LGHNA, CDR2 YNFKEQ. After removal of 0 bases from V and 7 bases from J, the junction contained 16 bases not matched to a gene. The DNA for the CDR3 is TGTGCCAGCAGCCAAGATCGCCCCGGGACAGGAAGTTTTGGTGAAAAACTGTTTTTT. Translating gives CASSQDRPGTGSFGEKLFF.

About this clonotype itself: A much larger clone differs from this one at a single base, so this may be a read error. The chain joins TRBV7-8 to TRBJ1-1; TRBD1 matches at 10 bases. Germline CDR1 SGHVS, CDR2 FQNEAQ. The CDR3 has 14 residues. The CDR3 bases are TGTGCCAACAGCTCGACAGGGGGCTTTACTGAAGCTTTCTTT. Its protein product is CANSSTGGFTEAFF.

A single count supports this clonotype. The genes are TRBV20-1 and TRBJ2-5; possibly TRBD1 for D (5 bases). Per the germline V gene, CDR1 is DFQATT and CDR2 is SNEGSKA (reference sequence). The CDR3 extends over 15 amino acids. The V and J ends lost 3 bases and 5 bases respectively, with 19 bases between them. The chain's CDR3 is CSASYSVAKGETQYF. CDR3 bases: TGCAGTGCTAGTTATTCGGTAGCTAAGGGGGAGACCCAGTACTTC.